The sequence of this T cell receptor beta chain was determined in a study of T cell responses to AZD1222 COVID-19 vaccine. Using immunoSEQ multiplex PCR, the repertoire was profiled, and TCRdb retains in-frame clones only, with some absent. This sample has roughly 150,000 clones, with 90% found just once. This CDR3 spans 13 amino acids. Deletions cut 3 bases from V and 0 bases from J, with 4 bases between. CDR1 is SGHVS, CDR2 FNYEAQ, per germline. This specimen was peripheral blood, taken 28 days after the second AZD1222 dose. The genes are TRBV7-6 and TRBJ2-3; no reliable D call. This sequence originates from an adult who received the AZD1222 COVID-19 vaccine. The CDR3 sequence is CASSFGSTDTQYF. The DNA for the CDR3 is TGTGCCAGCAGCTTCGGTAGCACAGATACGCAGTATTTT.